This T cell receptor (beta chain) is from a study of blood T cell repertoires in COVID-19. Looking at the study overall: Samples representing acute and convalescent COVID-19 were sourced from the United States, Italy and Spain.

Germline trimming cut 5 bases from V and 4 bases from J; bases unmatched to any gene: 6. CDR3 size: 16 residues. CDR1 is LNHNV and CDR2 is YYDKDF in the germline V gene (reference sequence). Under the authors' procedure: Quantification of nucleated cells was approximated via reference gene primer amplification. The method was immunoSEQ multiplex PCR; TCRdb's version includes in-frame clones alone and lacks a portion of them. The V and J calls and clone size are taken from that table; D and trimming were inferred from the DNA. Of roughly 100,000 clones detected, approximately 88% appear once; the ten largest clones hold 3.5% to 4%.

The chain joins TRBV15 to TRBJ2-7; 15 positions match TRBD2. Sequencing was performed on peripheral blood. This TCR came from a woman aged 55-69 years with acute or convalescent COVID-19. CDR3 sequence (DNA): TGTGCCACCAGCCCACTTGGACTAGCGGGAGGGTACGAGCAGTACTTC. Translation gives CATSPLGLAGGYEQYF.